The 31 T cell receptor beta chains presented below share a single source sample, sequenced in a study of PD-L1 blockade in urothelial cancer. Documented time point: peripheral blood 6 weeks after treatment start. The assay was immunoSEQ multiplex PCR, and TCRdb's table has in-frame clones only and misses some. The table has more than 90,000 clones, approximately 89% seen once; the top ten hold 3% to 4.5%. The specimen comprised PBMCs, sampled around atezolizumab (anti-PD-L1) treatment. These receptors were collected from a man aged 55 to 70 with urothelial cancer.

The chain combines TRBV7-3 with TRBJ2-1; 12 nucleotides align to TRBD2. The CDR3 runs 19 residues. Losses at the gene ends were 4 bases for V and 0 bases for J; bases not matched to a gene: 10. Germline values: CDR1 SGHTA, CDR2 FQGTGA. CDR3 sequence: CASSSAGLAGRSSYNEQFF. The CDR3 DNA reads TGTGCCAGCAGCTCCGCCGGACTAGCGGGGCGTAGCTCCTACAATGAGCAGTTCTTC.

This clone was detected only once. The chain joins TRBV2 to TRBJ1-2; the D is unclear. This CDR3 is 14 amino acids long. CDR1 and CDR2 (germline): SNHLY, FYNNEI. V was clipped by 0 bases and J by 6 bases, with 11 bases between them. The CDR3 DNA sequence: TGTGCCAGCAGTGAAGCGCTCGCTACGAATGGCTACACCTTC. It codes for CASSEALATNGYTF.

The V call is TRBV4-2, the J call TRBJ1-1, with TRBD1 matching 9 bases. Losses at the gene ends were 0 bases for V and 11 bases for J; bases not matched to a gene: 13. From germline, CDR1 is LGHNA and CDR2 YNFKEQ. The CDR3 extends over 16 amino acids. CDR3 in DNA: TGTGCCAGCAGCCAAGACACGGGACAGGGACGAGCGGGGGCTTTCTTT. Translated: CASSQDTGQGRAGAFF.

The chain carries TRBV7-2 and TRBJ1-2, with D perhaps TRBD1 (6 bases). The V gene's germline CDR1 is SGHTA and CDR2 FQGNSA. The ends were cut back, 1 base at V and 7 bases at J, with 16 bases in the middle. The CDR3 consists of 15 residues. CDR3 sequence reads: CASSLVNREGGGYTF. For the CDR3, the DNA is TGTGCCAGCAGCTTAGTCAACCGGGAGGGGGGTGGCTACACCTTC.

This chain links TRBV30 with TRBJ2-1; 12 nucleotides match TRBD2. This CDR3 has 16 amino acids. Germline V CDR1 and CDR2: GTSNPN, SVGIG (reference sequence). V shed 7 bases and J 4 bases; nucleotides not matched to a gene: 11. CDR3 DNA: TGTGCCTTCAGGGGAAGGACTAGCGGGGATTACAATGAGCAGTTCTTC. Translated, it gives CAFRGRTSGDYNEQFF.

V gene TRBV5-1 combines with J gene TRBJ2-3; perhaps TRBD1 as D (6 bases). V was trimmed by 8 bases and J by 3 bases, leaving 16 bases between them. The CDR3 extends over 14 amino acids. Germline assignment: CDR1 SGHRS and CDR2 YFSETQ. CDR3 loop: CASGSTRGTDTQYF. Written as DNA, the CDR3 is TGCGCCAGTGGGTCGACCAGGGGAACAGATACGCAGTATTTT.

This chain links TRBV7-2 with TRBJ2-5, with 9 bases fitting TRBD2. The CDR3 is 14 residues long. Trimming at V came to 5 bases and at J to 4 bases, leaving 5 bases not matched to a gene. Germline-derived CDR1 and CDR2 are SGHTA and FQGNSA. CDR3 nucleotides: TGTGCCAGCAGCCCACCTAGCGGGATAGAGACCCAGTACTTC. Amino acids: CASSPPSGIETQYF.

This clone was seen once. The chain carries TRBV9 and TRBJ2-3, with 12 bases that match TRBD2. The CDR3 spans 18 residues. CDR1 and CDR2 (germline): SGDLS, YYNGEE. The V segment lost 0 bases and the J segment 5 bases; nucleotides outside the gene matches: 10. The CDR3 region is CASSVAGSSGGAGDTQYF. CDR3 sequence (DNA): TGTGCCAGCAGCGTAGCTGGGTCTAGCGGGGGGGCTGGAGATACGCAGTATTTT.

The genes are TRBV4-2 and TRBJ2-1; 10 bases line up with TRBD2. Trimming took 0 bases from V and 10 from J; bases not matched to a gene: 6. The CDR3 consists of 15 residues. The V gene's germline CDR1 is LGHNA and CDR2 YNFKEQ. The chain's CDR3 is CASSQDSRGLAEQFF. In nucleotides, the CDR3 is TGTGCCAGCAGCCAAGATTCAAGGGGACTAGCGGAGCAGTTCTTC.

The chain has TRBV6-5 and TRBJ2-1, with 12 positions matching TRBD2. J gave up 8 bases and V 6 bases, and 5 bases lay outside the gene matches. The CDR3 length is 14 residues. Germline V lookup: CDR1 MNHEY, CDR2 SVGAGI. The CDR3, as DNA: TGTGCCAGCAGAACGACTAGCGGGAGCTATGAGCAGTTCTTC. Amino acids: CASRTTSGSYEQFF.

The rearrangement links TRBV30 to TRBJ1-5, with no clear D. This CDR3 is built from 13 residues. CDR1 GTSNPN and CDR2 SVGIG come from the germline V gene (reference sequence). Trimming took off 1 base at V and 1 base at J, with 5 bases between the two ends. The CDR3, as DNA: TGTGCCTGGAGTGGAGGGAGCAATCAGCCCCAGCATTTT. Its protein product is CAWSGGSNQPQHF.

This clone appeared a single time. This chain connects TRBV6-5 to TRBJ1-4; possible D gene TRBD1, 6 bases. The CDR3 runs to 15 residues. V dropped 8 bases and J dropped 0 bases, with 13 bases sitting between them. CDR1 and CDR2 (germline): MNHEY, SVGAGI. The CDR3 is CASGETGATNEKLFF. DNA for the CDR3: TGTGCCAGCGGAGAGACAGGTGCAACTAATGAAAAACTGTTTTTT.

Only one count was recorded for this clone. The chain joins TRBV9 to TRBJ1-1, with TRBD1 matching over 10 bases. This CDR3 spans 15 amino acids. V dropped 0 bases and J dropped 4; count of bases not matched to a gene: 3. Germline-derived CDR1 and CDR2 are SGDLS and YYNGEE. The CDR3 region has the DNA TGTGCCAGCAGCGTAGTGGACAGGGGGACCACTGAAGCTTTCTTT. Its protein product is CASSVVDRGTTEAFF.

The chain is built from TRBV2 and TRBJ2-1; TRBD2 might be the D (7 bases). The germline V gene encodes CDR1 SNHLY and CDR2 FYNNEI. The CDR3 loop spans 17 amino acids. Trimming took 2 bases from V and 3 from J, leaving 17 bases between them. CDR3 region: CASSEWGGGTGYNEQFF. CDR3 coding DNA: TGTGCCAGCAGTGAATGGGGGGGCGGGACTGGCTACAATGAGCAGTTCTTC.

The CDR3 nucleotides are TGTGCCAGCAGTGAACATTGGGCAGAACAAGAGACCCAGTACTTC. It yields the protein CASSEHWAEQETQYF. The chain links TRBV6-1 to TRBJ2-5; D not certain. CDR3 length: 15 amino acids. Trimming removed 2 bases at V and 2 bases at J, with 12 bases between. Germline V gives CDR1 MNHNS, CDR2 SASEGT.

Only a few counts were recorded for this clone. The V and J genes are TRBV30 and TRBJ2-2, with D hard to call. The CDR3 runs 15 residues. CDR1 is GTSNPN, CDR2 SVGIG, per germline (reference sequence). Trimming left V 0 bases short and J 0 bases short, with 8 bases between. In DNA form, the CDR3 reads TGTGCCTGGAGTGTACAAGTCACGAACACCGGGGAGCTGTTTTTT. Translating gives CAWSVQVTNTGELFF.

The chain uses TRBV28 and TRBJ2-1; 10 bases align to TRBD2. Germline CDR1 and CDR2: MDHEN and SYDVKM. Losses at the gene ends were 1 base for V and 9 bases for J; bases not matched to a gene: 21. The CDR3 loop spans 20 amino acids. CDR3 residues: CASSLFNFAASGSHGVEQFF. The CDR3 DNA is TGTGCCAGCAGTTTATTTAATTTTGCGGCTAGCGGGAGCCATGGGGTTGAGCAGTTCTTC. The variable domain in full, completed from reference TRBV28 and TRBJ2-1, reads DVKVTQSSRYLVKRTGEKVFLECVQDMDHENMFWYRQDPGLGLRLIYFSYDVKMKEKGDIPEGYSVSREKKERFSLILESASTNQTSMYLCASSLFNFAASGSHGVEQFFGPGTRLTVL.

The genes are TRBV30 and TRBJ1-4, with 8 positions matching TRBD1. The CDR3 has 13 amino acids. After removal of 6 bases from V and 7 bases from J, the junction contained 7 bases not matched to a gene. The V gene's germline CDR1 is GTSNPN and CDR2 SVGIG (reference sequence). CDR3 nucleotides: TGTGCCTGTACCCAGGGGGCGCGTGAAAAACTGTTTTTT. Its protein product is CACTQGAREKLFF.

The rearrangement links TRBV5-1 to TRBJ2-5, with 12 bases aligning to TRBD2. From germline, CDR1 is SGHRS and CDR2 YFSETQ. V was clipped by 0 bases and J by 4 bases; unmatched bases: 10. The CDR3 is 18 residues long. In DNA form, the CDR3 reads TGCGCCAGCAGCTTGGGGACTAGCGGGAATCTAGCCGCAGAGACCCAGTACTTC. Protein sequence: CASSLGTSGNLAAETQYF. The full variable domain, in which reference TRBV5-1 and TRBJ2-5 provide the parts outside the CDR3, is KAGVTQTPRYLIKTRGQQVTLSCSPISGHRSVSWYQQTPGQGLQFLFEYFSETQRNKGNFPGRFSGRQFSNSRSEMNVSTLELGDSALYLCASSLGTSGNLAAETQYFGPGTRLLVL.

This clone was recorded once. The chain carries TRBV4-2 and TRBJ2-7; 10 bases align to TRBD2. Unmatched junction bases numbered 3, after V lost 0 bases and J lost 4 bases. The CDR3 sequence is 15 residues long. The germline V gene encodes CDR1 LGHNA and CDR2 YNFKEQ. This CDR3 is CASSQDRTSGYEQYF. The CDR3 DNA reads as TGTGCCAGCAGCCAAGATCGGACTAGCGGATACGAGCAGTACTTC.

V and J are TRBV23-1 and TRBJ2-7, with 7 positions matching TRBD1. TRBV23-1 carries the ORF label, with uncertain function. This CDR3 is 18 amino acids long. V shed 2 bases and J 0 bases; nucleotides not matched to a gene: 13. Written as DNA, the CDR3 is TGCGCCAGCAGTCAAAAAAAGGTCCATCGGGACAGCTCCTACGAGCAGTACTTC. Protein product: CASSQKKVHRDSSYEQYF.

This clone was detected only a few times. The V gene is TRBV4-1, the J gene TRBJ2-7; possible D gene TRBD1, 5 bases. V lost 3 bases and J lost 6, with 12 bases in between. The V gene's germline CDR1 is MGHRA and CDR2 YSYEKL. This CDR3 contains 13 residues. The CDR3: CASSQDITGEQYF. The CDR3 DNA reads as TGCGCCAGCAGCCAGGACATAACAGGCGAGCAGTACTTC.

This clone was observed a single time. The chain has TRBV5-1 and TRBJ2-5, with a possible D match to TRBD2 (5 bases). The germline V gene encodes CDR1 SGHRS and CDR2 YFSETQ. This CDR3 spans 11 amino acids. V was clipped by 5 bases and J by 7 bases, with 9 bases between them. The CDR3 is CASRESGTQYF. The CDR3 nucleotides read TGCGCCAGCAGGGAAAGCGGGACCCAGTACTTC. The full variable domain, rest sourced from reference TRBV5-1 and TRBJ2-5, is KAGVTQTPRYLIKTRGQQVTLSCSPISGHRSVSWYQQTPGQGLQFLFEYFSETQRNKGNFPGRFSGRQFSNSRSEMNVSTLELGDSALYLCASRESGTQYFGPGTRLLVL.

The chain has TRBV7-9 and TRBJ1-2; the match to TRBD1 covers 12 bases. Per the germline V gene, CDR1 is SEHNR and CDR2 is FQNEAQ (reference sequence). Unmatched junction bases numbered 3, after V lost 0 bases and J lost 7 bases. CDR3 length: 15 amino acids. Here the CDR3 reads CASSLAGTGGGGYTF. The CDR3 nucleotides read TGTGCCAGCAGCTTAGCCGGGACAGGGGGCGGTGGCTACACCTTC.

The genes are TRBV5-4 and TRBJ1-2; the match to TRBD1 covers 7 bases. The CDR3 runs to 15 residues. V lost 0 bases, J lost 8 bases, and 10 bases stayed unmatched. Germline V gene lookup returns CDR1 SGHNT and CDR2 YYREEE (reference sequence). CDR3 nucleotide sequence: TGTGCCAGCAGCTTGGAAGCAGGGGGGACTTCGGGCTACACCTTC. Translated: CASSLEAGGTSGYTF.

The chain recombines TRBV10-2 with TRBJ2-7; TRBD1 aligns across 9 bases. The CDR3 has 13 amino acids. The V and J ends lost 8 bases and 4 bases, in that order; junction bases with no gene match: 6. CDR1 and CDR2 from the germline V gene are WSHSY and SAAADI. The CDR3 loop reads CASADRGGYEQYF. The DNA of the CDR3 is TGCGCCAGCGCAGACAGGGGGGGGTACGAGCAGTACTTC.

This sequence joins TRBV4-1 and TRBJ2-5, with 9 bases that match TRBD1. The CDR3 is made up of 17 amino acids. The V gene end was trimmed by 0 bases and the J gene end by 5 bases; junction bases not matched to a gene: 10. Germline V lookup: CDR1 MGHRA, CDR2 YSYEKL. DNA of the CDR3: TGCGCCAGCAGCCAAGATCGGCGGGACAGGGAGGGGGAGACCCAGTACTTC. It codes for CASSQDRRDREGETQYF.

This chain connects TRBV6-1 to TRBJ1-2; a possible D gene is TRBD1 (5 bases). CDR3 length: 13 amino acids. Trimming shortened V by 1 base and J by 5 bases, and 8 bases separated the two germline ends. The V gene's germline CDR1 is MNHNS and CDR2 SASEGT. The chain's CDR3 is CASSEGTIYGYTF. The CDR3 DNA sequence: TGTGCCAGCAGTGAAGGGACAATTTATGGCTACACCTTC.

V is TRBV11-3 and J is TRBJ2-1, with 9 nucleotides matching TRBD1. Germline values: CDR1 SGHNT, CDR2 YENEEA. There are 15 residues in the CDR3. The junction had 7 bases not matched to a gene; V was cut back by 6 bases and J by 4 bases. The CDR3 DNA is TGTGCCAGCAGTAACGGACAGGGGTCGTACAATGAGCAGTTCTTC. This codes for CASSNGQGSYNEQFF.

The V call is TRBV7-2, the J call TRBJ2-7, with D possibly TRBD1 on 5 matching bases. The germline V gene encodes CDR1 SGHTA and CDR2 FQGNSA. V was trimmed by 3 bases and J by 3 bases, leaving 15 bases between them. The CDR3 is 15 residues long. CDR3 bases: TGTGCCAGCAGCTTTGAGTTTGGGGCAGTCTACGAGCAGTACTTC. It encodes CASSFEFGAVYEQYF.

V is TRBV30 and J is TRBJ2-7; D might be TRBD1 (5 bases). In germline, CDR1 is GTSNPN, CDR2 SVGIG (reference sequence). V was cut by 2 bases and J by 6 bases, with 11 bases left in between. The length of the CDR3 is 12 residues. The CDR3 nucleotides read TGTGCCTGGAGTAAAGGGGTTGGCGAGCAGTACTTC. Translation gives CAWSKGVGEQYF. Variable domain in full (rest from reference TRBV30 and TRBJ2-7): SQTIHQWPATLVQPVGSPLSLECTVEGTSNPNLYWYRQAAGRGLQLLFYSVGIGQISSEVPQNLSASRPQDRQFILSSKKLLLSDSGFYLCAWSKGVGEQYFGPGTRLTVT.